This TCR beta chain was identified in a study of shared clonotypes between healthy human individuals. CDR3 length equals 14 residues. V lost 4 bases to trimming and J lost 0 bases, with 9 bases between them. The germline V gene has CDR1 LGHNA and CDR2 YSLEER. Study findings and constraints: Memory subsets generally showed smaller estimated richness than naive subsets did. The sharing of 4.5% to 6.5% of naive CD4 clonotypes was seen across several donors.

A word on this clone: Its antigen is as yet unknown.

As originally analysed: ImmunoSEQ output held junction-only sequences without quality scores, so filtering differed. Clones were read by immunoSEQ multiplex PCR, and TCRdb kept only the in-frame ones, dropping some. V, J and clone size are those of that table, while D and trimming were read from the DNA. The repertoire holds around 1.1 million clones, about 80% seen once, with roughly 0.62% in the top ten. V gene TRBV4-3 combines with J gene TRBJ1-1; no reliable D call. The sequence came from a man younger than 30 in good health. Some clones in this sample may be carry-over from other donors' samples. Specimen: memory CD4+ T cells from PBMCs. Subset indicated: CD45RA-negative fraction. The CDR3 region is CASSRDIMNTEAFF. The CDR3 region has the DNA TGCGCCAGCAGCCGCGATATCATGAACACTGAAGCTTTCTTT.